This TCR beta chain was retrieved from a study of CD8 T cells in Susac syndrome. The authors reverse transcribed roughly 0.5 to 1 ug RNA with random hexamers. TCRdb re-analysed the immunoSEQ multiplex PCR reads in MiXCR, keeping a single row per CDR3 protein. The table has under 150,000 distinct CDR3 sequences, over 80% seen once. Trimming removed 8 bases at V and 2 bases at J, with 13 bases between. This CDR3 has 13 residues. This sequence was found in a human donor with multiple sclerosis. The sequenced material came from CD8+ T cells from PBMCs. The J gene is TRBJ2-7, the V gene TRBV12-3 or TRBV12-4; unclear D gene. DNA of the CDR3: TGTGCCAGCGGTCCCCCAACAGCCTACGAGCAGTACTTC. Its translation is CASGPPTAYEQYF.